The present T cell receptor beta chain was sequenced within a study of cytomegalovirus exposure and HLA in healthy donors. The overall study: The same platform was used for the 120 validation repertoires and the approximately 670 first-cohort repertoires, a later analysis reported.

The CDR3 contains 15 residues. V shed 4 bases and J 2 bases; nucleotides not matched to a gene: 6. Germline V gives CDR1 SGHTA, CDR2 FQGNSA. TCRdb's table, derived via immunoSEQ multiplex PCR, lists solely in-frame clones and lacks some. The repertoire has roughly 150,000 clones, about 89% of them found once; the top ten carry around 3.2%. Specimen: PBMCs. The source is a woman in her late teens or twenties in good health and CMV-seropositive. J is TRBJ2-7 and V is TRBV7-2; TRBD1 agrees at 9 bases. CDR3 DNA: TGTGCCAGCAGCTGGAAACAGGGGGCCCCCTACGAGCAGTACTTC. Its protein is CASSWKQGAPYEQYF.